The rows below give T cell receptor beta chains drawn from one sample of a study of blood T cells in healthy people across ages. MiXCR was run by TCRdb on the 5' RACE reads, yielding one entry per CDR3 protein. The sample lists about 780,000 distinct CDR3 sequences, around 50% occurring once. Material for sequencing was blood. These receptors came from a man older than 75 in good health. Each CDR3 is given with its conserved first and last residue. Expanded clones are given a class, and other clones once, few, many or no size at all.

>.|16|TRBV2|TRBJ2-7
CASSEEVTSGTYEQYF
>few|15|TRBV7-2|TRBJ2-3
CASSPWTSGRDTQYF
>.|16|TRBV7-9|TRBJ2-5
CASSLVPGSFEETQYF
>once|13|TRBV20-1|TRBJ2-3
CSARTDSTDTQYF
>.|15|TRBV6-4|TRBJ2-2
CASSRDGTNTGELFF
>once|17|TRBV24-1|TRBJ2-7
CATSDRASGQGTYEQYF
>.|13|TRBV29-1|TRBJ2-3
CSVGVMGTDTQYF
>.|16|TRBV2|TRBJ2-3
CASSEAVTSSTDTQYF
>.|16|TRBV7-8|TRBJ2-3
CASQSGASGNTDTQYF
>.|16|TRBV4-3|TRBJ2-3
CASSQDSGGWTDTQYF
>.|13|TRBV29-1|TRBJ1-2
CSGIIGDNYGYTF
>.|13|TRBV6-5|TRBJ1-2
CASRSQGLSGYTF
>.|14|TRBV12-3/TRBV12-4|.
CASSLLRCKNIQYF
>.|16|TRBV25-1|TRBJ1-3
CASSEVGTSSGNTIYF
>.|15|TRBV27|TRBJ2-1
CASSYRAELYNEQFF
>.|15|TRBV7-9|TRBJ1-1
CASSPGQGALVEAFF
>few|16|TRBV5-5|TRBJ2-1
CASSFFTAGGYNEQFF
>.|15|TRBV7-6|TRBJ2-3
CASSLYGTPTDTQYF
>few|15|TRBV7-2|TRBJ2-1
CASSPERAGGNEQFF
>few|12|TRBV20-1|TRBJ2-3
CSVKAPTDTQYF
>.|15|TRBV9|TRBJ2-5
CASSVVGAVQETQYF
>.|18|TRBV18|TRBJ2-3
CASSPPTSGRASTDTQYF
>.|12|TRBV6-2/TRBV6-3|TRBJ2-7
CASSYVGNEQYF
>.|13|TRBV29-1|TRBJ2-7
CSVLLLGTYEQYF
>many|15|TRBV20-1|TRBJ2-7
CSGGNPRGATGEQYF
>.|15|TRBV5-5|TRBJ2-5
CASSLWEQAEETQYF
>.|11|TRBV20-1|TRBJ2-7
CSARPDHEQYF
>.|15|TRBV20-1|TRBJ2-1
CSARVPLAGTYEQFF
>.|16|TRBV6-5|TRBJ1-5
CASSRTGLGSNQPQHF
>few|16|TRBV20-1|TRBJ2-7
CSASPIPVVGVYEQYF
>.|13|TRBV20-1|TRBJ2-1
CSARLAEYNEQFF
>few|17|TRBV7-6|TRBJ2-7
CASSLGQGAILASEQYF
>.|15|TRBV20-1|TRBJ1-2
CSADSPGSANYSYTF
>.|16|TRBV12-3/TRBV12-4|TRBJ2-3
CASSLSGGRGTDTRYF
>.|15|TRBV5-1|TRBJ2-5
CASDSLTGGRNEQYF
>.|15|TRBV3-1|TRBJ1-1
CASSQVRLGKNEAFF
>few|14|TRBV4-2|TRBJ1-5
CASSQDRKGQPQHF
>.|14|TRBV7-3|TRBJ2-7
CASRTDRDSYEQYF
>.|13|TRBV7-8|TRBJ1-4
CAGNRVYNEKLFF
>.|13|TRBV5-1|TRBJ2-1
CASSLFAHNEQFF
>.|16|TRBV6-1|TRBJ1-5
CASSGLPVPLNQPQHF
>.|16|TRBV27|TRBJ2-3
CASRTSDRGTTDTQYF
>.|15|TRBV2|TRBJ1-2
CASSYRVRSNYGYTF
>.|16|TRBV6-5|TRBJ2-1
CASSYSTGGPYNEQFF
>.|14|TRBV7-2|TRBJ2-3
CASSLALRSDTQYF
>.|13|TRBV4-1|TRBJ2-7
CASSQDLGDEQYF
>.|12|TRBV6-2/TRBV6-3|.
CASRTSAYEQYF